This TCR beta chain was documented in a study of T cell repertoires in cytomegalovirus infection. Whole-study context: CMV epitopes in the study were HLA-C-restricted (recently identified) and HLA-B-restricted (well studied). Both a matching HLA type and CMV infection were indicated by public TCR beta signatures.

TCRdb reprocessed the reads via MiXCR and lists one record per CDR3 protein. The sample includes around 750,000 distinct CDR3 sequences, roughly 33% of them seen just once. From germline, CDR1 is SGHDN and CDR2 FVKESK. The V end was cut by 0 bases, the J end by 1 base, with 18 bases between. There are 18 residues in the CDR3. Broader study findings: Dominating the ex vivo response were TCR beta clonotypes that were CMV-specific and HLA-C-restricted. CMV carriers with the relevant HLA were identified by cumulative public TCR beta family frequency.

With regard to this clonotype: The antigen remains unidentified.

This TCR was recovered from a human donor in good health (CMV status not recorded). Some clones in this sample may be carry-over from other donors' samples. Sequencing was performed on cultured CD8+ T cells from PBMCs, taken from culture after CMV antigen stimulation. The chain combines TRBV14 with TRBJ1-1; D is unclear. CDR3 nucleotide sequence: TGTGCCAGCAGCCAAGAAGGTGGTGCATTCCTTGGGAACACTGAAGCTTTCTTT. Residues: CASSQEGGAFLGNTEAFF.